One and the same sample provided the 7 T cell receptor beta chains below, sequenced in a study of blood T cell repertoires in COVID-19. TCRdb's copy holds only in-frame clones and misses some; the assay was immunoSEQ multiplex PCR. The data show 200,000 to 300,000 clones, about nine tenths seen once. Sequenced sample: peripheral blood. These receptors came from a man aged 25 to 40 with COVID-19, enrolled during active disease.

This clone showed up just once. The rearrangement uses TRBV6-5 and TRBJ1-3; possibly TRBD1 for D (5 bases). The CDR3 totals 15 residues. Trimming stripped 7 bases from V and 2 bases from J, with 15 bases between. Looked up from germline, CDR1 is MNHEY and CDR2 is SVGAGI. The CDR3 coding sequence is TGTGCCAGCATCCTCGGGCAGGGTGCTGGAAACACCATATATTTT. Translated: CASILGQGAGNTIYF.

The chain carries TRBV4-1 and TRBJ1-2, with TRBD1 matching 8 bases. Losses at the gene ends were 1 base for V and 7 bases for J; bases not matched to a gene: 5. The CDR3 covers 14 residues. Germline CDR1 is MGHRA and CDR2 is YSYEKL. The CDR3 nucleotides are TGCGCCAGCAGCCAAGGAACGGACAGGGTTGGCTACACCTTC. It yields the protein CASSQGTDRVGYTF.

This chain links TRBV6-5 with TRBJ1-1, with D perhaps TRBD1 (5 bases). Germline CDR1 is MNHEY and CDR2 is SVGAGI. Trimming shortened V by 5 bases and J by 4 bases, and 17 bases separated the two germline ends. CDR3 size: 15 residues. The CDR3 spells CASSPLQNGGTEAFF. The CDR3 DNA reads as TGTGCCAGCAGTCCCCTACAGAACGGGGGCACTGAAGCTTTCTTT.

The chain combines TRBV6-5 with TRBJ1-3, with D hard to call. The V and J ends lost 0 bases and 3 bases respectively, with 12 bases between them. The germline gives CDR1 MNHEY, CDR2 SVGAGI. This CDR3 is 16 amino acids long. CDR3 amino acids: CASSYSHRTGGNTIYF. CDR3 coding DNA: TGTGCCAGCAGTTACTCCCATCGTACTGGTGGAAACACCATATATTTT.

The CDR3 bases are TGTGCCAGCAGCTTAGGGGGACTGGGGAACACTGAAGCTTTCTTT. Its translation: CASSLGGLGNTEAFF. The chain couples TRBV7-2 to TRBJ1-1, with D perhaps TRBD1 (5 bases). The CDR3 is 15 amino acids. Trimming removed 1 base from V and 1 base from J, with 10 bases in between. Germline-derived CDR1 and CDR2 are SGHTA and FQGNSA.

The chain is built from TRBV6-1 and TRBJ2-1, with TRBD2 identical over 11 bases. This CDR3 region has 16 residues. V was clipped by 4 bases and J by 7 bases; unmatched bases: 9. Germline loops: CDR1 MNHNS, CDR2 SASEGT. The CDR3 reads CASSGLRLAGRNEQFF. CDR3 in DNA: TGTGCCAGCAGTGGTTTAAGACTAGCGGGGAGGAATGAGCAGTTCTTC.

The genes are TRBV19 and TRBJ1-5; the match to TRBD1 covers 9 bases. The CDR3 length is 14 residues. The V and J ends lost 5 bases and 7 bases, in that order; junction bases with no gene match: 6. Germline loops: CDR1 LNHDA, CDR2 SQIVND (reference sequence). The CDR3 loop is CASSVYRGPQPQHF. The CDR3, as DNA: TGTGCCAGTAGTGTGTACAGGGGGCCCCAGCCCCAGCATTTT.